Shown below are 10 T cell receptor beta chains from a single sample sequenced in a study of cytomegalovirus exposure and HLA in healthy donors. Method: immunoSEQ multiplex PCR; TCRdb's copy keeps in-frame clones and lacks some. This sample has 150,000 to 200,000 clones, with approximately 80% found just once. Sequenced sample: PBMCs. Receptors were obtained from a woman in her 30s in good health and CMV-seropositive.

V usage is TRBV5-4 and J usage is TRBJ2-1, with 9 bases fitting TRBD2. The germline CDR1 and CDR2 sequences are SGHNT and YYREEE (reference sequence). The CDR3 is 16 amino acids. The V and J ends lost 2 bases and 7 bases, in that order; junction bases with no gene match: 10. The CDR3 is CASSFLPGLAFNEQFF. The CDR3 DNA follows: TGTGCCAGCAGCTTCTTGCCGGGACTAGCTTTTAATGAGCAGTTCTTC.

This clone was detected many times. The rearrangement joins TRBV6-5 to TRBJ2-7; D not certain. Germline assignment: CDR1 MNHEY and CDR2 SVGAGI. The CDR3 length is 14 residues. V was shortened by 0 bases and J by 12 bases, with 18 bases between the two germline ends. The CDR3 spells CASSYSSSTLSLYF. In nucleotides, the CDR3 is TGTGCCAGCAGTTACTCGAGTTCGACTCTTTCTCTGTACTTC.

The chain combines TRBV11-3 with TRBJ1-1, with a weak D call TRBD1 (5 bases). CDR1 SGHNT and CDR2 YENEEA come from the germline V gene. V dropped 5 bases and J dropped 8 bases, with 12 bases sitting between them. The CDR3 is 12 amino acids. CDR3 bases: TGTGCCAGCAGCACCCCAACAGGAGAAGCTTTCTTT. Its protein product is CASSTPTGEAFF.

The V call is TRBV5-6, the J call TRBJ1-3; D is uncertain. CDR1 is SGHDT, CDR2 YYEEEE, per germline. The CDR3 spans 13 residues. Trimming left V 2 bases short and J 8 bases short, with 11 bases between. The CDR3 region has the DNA TGTGCCAGCAGCTTTTCGAGTTTAGACACCATATATTTT. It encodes CASSFSSLDTIYF. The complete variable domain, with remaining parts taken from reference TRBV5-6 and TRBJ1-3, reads DAGVTQSPTHLIKTRGQQVTLRCSPKSGHDTVSWYQQALGQGPQFIFQYYEEEERQRGNFPDRFSGHQFPNYSSELNVNALLLGDSALYLCASSFSSLDTIYFGEGSWLTVV.

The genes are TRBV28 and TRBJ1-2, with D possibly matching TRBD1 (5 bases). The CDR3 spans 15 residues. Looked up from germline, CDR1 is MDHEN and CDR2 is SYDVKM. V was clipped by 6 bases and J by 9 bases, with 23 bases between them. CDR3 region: CASSLSGRAPRSYTF. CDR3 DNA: TGTGCCAGCAGCCTCTCCGGCAGGGCCCCTCGAAGCTACACCTTC.

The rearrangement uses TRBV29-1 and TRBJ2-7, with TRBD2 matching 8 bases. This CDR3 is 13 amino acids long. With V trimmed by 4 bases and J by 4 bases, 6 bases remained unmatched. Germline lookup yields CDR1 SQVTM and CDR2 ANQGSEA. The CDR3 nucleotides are TGCAGCGTTGGGAGCGGGAGCGCGTACGAGCAGTACTTC. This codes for CSVGSGSAYEQYF.

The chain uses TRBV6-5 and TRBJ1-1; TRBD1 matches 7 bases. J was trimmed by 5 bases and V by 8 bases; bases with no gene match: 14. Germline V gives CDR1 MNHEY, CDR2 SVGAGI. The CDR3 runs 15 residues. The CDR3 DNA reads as TGTGCCAGCCAGCAGGCTCTGGGCAGGGGGACTGAAGCTTTCTTT. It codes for CASQQALGRGTEAFF.

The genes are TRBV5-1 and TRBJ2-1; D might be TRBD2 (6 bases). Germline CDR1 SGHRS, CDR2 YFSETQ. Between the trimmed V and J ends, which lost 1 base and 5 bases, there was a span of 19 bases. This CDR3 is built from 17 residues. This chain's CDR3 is CASSLPSISGVNNEQFF. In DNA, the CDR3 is TGCGCCAGCAGCTTGCCCTCTATTAGCGGAGTGAACAATGAGCAGTTCTTC.

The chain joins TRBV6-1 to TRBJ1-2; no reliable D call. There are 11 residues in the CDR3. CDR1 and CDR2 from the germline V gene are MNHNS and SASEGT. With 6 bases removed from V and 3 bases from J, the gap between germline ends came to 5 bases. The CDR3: CASRRYYGYTF. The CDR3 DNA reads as TGTGCCAGCAGGCGTTACTATGGCTACACCTTC.

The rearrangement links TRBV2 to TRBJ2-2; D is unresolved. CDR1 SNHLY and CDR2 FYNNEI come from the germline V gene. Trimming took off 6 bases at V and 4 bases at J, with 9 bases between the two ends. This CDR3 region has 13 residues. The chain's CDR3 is CASSALLTGELFF. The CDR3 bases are TGTGCCAGCAGCGCGCTCCTCACCGGGGAGCTGTTTTTT.